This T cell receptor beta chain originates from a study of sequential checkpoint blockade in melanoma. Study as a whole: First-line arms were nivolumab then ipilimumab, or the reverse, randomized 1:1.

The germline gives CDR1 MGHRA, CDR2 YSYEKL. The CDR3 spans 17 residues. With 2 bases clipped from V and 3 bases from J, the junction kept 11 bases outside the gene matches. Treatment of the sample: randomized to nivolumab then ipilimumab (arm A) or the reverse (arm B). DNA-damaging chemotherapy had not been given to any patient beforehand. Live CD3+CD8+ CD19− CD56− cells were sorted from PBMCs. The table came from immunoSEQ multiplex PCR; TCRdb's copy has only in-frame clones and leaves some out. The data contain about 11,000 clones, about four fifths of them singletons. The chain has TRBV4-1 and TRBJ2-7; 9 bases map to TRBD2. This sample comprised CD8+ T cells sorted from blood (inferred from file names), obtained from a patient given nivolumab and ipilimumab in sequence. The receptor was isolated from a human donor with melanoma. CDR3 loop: CASSQKAAGGEFYEQYF. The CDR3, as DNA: TGCGCCAGCAGCCAAAAGGCGGCGGGAGGGGAATTCTACGAGCAGTACTTC.